The T cell receptor beta chain under discussion was sequenced for a study of spatial heterogeneity in lung cancer (dated by TCRdb to about 2019). Study-wide context: More beta-chain than alpha-chain transcripts were consistently detected, likely reflecting higher beta-chain transcript abundance. At surgery, both alpha and beta chains were TCR-sequenced in under 250 tumor regions, about 61 matched nontumor lung samples and a few dozen PBMC samples. TCR repertoire features were related to nonsynonymous mutation counts determined by whole-exome sequencing of tumor tissue. In non-small cell lung cancer, the study quantitatively compared TCR alpha and beta repertoires across several tumor regions, matched nontumor lung, and blood. In the raw uncorrected reads, each unique combination of TCR and UMI appeared on average more than ten times. The investigation overall reported the following: Ubiquitous expanded tumor TCRs were found in blood more often at tumor resection than at routine follow-up. Confirming at a functional level the hypothesis that regional TCRs recognize regional mutations was considered to require additional single-cell paired TCR alpha and beta sequencing.

The V and J ends are trimmed by 1 base and 4 bases, leaving 11 bases between them. The CDR3 sequence holds 15 residues, the cysteine and phenylalanine included. Only the CDR3 DNA stays, 45 bases, in frame from base 1. For CDR1 and CDR2, the germline V gene lists SGHTA and FQGNSA. This clonotype was found many times. No cognate antigen has been identified for it. Base quality data are lacking; no much larger clone is found one base away. Library preparation employed 5' RACE. The data were produced on a NextSeq 500. The TCR library protocol attached a unique molecular identifier to each TCR cDNA molecule to allow correction of PCR and sequencing errors. Concerning the study's data processing: Decombinator tools were used for TCR identification, UMI-based error correction and CDR3 extraction. TCRs above a frequency of 2 per 1,000, corresponding to the top 1% of the tumor frequency distribution, were defined as expanded. Rényi diversity was computed with the R vegan package after subsampling each repertoire 100 times to 5,000 TCRs. To build CDR3 similarity networks, amino acid triplet string-kernel similarity was used, and CDR3s were connected when their pairwise similarity was above 0.82. TCRdb handled the public reads itself, with Q25 trimming in fastp and clone calling in MiXCR, and kept productive beta chains. When rows share a CDR3 protein, they turn into one entry using the most common DNA and genes. Here the V and J calls rest on TCRdb's processing, not on the authors' analysis. The sample yields about 48,000 distinct CDR3 sequences; roughly 5% were counted once. Of the sample, around 10% is held by the ten largest clones.

Per the publication, the time point label means: sample taken at primary tumor resection. TCR sequencing used whole RNA extracted from tumor and nontumor lung tissue, or from cryopreserved PBMC samples, without cell sorting. Donors were some 78 patients with early-stage, untreated non-small cell lung cancer from the lung TRACERx cohort. Only patients for whom sufficient RNA was available from at least two tumor regions were selected for TCR sequencing. The V gene is TRBV7-2 and the J gene is TRBJ1-3; matching of 5 bases hints at TRBD1 as the D gene. The sample here was PBMCs, taken at surgery. This TCR derives from a male donor with early-stage non-small cell lung cancer. The nucleotide sequence reads as follows: TGTGCCAGCAGCTTAGGCGTAGGGGTCGGAAACACCATATATTTT. This yields the protein CASSLGVGVGNTIYF. The full variable domain, completed from the reference TRBV7-2 and TRBJ1-3 proteins outside the CDR3, reads GAGVSQSPSNKVTEKGKDVELRCDPISGHTALYWYRQSLGQGLEFLIYFQGNSAPDKSGLPSDRFSAERTGGSVSTLTIQRTQQEDSAVYLCASSLGVGVGNTIYFGEGSWLTVV.